This is a list of T cell receptor beta chains from one sample in a study of cytomegalovirus exposure and HLA in healthy donors. Repertoires were generated with immunoSEQ multiplex PCR, while TCRdb's copy carries only in-frame clones and drops some. The sample yields hundreds of thousands of clones, 60% to 80% seen once. Sequenced sample: PBMCs. Receptor source: a man younger than 35 in good health and CMV-seronegative. CDR3s include the opening cysteine and the closing phenylalanine or tryptophan. Fields, in order: V gene, D gene, clone size, J gene, CDR3 length, CDR3 protein, CDR3 DNA. The D gene is left open where the match is weak. Expanded clones get a size class; other rows say once, few or many, or leave the size out.

v_call: TRBV7-6; d_call: .; clone_size: .; j_call: TRBJ2-2; cdr3_length: 18; cdr3_aa: CASSLYSLGGSNTGELFF; cdr3_nt: TGTGCCAGCAGCTTATACAGCCTAGGGGGTTCGAACACCGGGGAGCTGTTTTTT
v_call: TRBV4-3; d_call: .; clone_size: .; j_call: TRBJ2-7; cdr3_length: 15; cdr3_aa: CASSQDGQGSYEQYF; cdr3_nt: TGCGCCAGCAGCCAAGATGGCCAGGGATCCTACGAGCAGTACTTC
v_call: TRBV30; d_call: .; clone_size: few; j_call: TRBJ2-5; cdr3_length: 12; cdr3_aa: CAWFDSQETQYF; cdr3_nt: TGTGCCTGGTTTGACAGCCAAGAGACCCAGTACTTC
v_call: TRBV4-3; d_call: .; clone_size: once; j_call: TRBJ1-3; cdr3_length: 15; cdr3_aa: CASSQDITGVNTIYF; cdr3_nt: TGCGCCAGCAGCCAAGATATAACAGGAGTTAACACCATATATTTT
v_call: TRBV30; d_call: TRBD1; clone_size: .; j_call: TRBJ1-2; cdr3_length: 17; cdr3_aa: CAWNPSLVQGGNYGYTF; cdr3_nt: TGTGCCTGGAACCCCTCCCTAGTACAGGGGGGTAACTATGGCTACACCTTC
v_call: TRBV2; d_call: TRBD1; clone_size: few; j_call: TRBJ1-4; cdr3_length: 14; cdr3_aa: CASSRTGQNEKLFF; cdr3_nt: TGTGCCAGCAGCCGGACAGGGCAAAATGAAAAACTGTTTTTT
v_call: TRBV10-3; d_call: TRBD2; clone_size: .; j_call: TRBJ2-1; cdr3_length: 15; cdr3_aa: CAISEPSGGANEQFF; cdr3_nt: TGTGCCATCAGTGAGCCTAGCGGGGGGGCTAATGAGCAGTTCTTC
v_call: TRBV11-3; d_call: TRBD1; clone_size: .; j_call: TRBJ2-1; cdr3_length: 15; cdr3_aa: CASSYGQGSVDEQFF; cdr3_nt: TGTGCCAGCAGCTACGGACAGGGATCTGTCGATGAGCAGTTCTTC
v_call: TRBV7-2; d_call: TRBD1; clone_size: .; j_call: TRBJ2-5; cdr3_length: 14; cdr3_aa: CASSQRTGQETQYF; cdr3_nt: TGTGCCAGCAGCCAACGGACAGGACAGGAGACCCAGTACTTC
v_call: TRBV25-1; d_call: .; clone_size: .; j_call: TRBJ2-6; cdr3_length: 18; cdr3_aa: CASSGNRLPNSGANVLTF; cdr3_nt: TGTGCCAGCAGTGGTAACCGACTGCCTAACTCTGGGGCCAACGTCCTGACTTTC
v_call: TRBV27; d_call: TRBD2; clone_size: .; j_call: TRBJ2-1; cdr3_length: 19; cdr3_aa: CASSLSNNVRVAGDNEQFF; cdr3_nt: TGTGCCAGCAGTTTATCAAACAACGTCCGTGTAGCGGGAGACAATGAGCAGTTCTTC
v_call: TRBV27; d_call: .; clone_size: .; j_call: TRBJ2-1; cdr3_length: 13; cdr3_aa: CASSLTGVNEQFF; cdr3_nt: TGTGCCAGCAGTTTAACCGGGGTCAATGAGCAGTTCTTC
v_call: TRBV30; d_call: TRBD1; clone_size: .; j_call: TRBJ2-7; cdr3_length: 14; cdr3_aa: CAWSSGQGTYEQYF; cdr3_nt: TGTGCCTGGAGTAGTGGACAGGGAACCTACGAGCAGTACTTC
v_call: TRBV6-5; d_call: TRBD2; clone_size: .; j_call: TRBJ2-3; cdr3_length: 14; cdr3_aa: CASTRLAGGHTQYF; cdr3_nt: TGTGCCAGCACTCGACTAGCGGGGGGACATACGCAGTATTTT
v_call: TRBV28; d_call: TRBD2; clone_size: .; j_call: TRBJ2-3; cdr3_length: 15; cdr3_aa: CASSSGAGVTDTQYF; cdr3_nt: TGTGCCAGCAGTTCCGGAGCGGGAGTAACAGATACGCAGTATTTT
v_call: TRBV29-1; d_call: TRBD1; clone_size: .; j_call: TRBJ2-2; cdr3_length: 15; cdr3_aa: CSVTEDRVNTGELFF; cdr3_nt: TGCAGCGTTACTGAGGACAGGGTTAACACCGGGGAGCTGTTTTTT
v_call: TRBV4-1; d_call: .; clone_size: .; j_call: TRBJ1-4; cdr3_length: 15; cdr3_aa: CASSQERTGNEKLFF; cdr3_nt: TGCGCCAGCAGCCAAGAGAGGACGGGAAATGAAAAACTGTTTTTT
v_call: TRBV19; d_call: .; clone_size: .; j_call: TRBJ2-7; cdr3_length: 19; cdr3_aa: CASSIGWPGRTTRSYEQYF; cdr3_nt: TGTGCCAGTAGTATTGGTTGGCCAGGGAGGACAACCCGCTCCTACGAGCAGTACTTC
v_call: TRBV4-3; d_call: .; clone_size: few; j_call: TRBJ1-4; cdr3_length: 14; cdr3_aa: CASSQGQYNEKLFF; cdr3_nt: TGCGCCAGCAGCCAAGGACAGTACAATGAAAAACTGTTTTTT
v_call: TRBV6-5; d_call: TRBD1; clone_size: .; j_call: TRBJ1-5; cdr3_length: 15; cdr3_aa: CASSYGTGGDQPQHF; cdr3_nt: TGTGCCAGCAGTTACGGGACAGGGGGCGATCAGCCCCAGCATTTT
v_call: TRBV13; d_call: TRBD1; clone_size: .; j_call: TRBJ1-1; cdr3_length: 19; cdr3_aa: CASRSLMGQGQFANTEAFF; cdr3_nt: TGTGCCAGCAGGTCCCTAATGGGACAGGGCCAATTCGCGAACACTGAAGCTTTCTTT
v_call: TRBV30; d_call: TRBD1; clone_size: .; j_call: TRBJ2-6; cdr3_length: 16; cdr3_aa: CARTGSLRPGANVLTF; cdr3_nt: TGTGCCCGGACAGGCTCTCTAAGGCCTGGGGCCAACGTCCTGACTTTC
v_call: TRBV7-2; d_call: .; clone_size: .; j_call: TRBJ1-4; cdr3_length: 17; cdr3_aa: CASSLVGQPSTNEKLFF; cdr3_nt: TGTGCCAGCAGCCTGGTGGGACAACCTTCAACTAATGAAAAACTGTTTTTT
v_call: TRBV6-1; d_call: .; clone_size: .; j_call: TRBJ2-7; cdr3_length: 12; cdr3_aa: CAGGQTSYEQYF; cdr3_nt: TGTGCCGGAGGACAGACTTCCTACGAGCAGTACTTC
v_call: TRBV5-4; d_call: .; clone_size: .; j_call: TRBJ1-1; cdr3_length: 13; cdr3_aa: CASSLGANTEAFF; cdr3_nt: TGTGCCAGCAGCTTGGGAGCGAACACTGAAGCTTTCTTT
v_call: TRBV11-3; d_call: .; clone_size: .; j_call: TRBJ2-2; cdr3_length: 16; cdr3_aa: CASSPRTGSGAGELFF; cdr3_nt: TGTGCCAGCAGCCCGCGAACAGGGTCGGGTGCCGGGGAGCTGTTTTTT
v_call: TRBV7-9; d_call: TRBD1; clone_size: .; j_call: TRBJ1-2; cdr3_length: 18; cdr3_aa: CASSLTLGQERSNYGYTF; cdr3_nt: TGTGCCAGCAGCTTAACCCTGGGACAGGAGCGGTCTAACTATGGCTACACCTTC
v_call: TRBV5-1; d_call: TRBD1; clone_size: .; j_call: TRBJ2-7; cdr3_length: 16; cdr3_aa: CASSSALGQSSYEQYF; cdr3_nt: TGCGCCAGCAGCTCCGCGCTGGGACAGAGCTCCTACGAGCAGTACTTC
v_call: TRBV11-3; d_call: TRBD2; clone_size: .; j_call: TRBJ2-5; cdr3_length: 14; cdr3_aa: CARPGLAGKETQYF; cdr3_nt: TGTGCCCGACCGGGACTAGCGGGGAAAGAGACCCAGTACTTC
v_call: TRBV30; d_call: TRBD2; clone_size: few; j_call: TRBJ2-5; cdr3_length: 13; cdr3_aa: CALGLAGQETQYF; cdr3_nt: TGTGCCTTGGGACTAGCGGGACAAGAGACCCAGTACTTC
v_call: TRBV29-1; d_call: .; clone_size: once; j_call: TRBJ2-7; cdr3_length: 15; cdr3_aa: CSVLHGIEGADEQYF; cdr3_nt: TGCAGCGTTTTACATGGGATTGAAGGGGCCGACGAGCAGTACTTC
v_call: TRBV6-1; d_call: .; clone_size: .; j_call: TRBJ1-5; cdr3_length: 14; cdr3_aa: CASSEAYTNQPQHF; cdr3_nt: TGTGCCAGCAGTGAAGCATACACCAATCAGCCCCAGCATTTT
v_call: TRBV19; d_call: .; clone_size: .; j_call: TRBJ2-3; cdr3_length: 18; cdr3_aa: CASSMDSGSPAGADTQYF; cdr3_nt: TGTGCCAGTAGTATGGATTCAGGAAGCCCTGCAGGCGCAGATACGCAGTATTTT
v_call: TRBV6-1; d_call: TRBD1; clone_size: once; j_call: TRBJ1-2; cdr3_length: 14; cdr3_aa: CASSEKTGTYGYTF; cdr3_nt: TGTGCCAGCAGTGAAAAGACAGGGACCTATGGCTACACCTTC
v_call: TRBV6-1; d_call: .; clone_size: few; j_call: TRBJ2-7; cdr3_length: 12; cdr3_aa: CASNPGSYEQYF; cdr3_nt: TGTGCCAGCAATCCAGGTTCCTACGAGCAGTACTTC
v_call: TRBV5-8; d_call: .; clone_size: .; j_call: TRBJ2-7; cdr3_length: 11; cdr3_aa: CASRLPYEQYF; cdr3_nt: TGTGCCAGCAGACTACCCTACGAGCAGTACTTC
v_call: TRBV30; d_call: .; clone_size: once; j_call: TRBJ1-2; cdr3_length: 14; cdr3_aa: CACPRLGEFNGYTF; cdr3_nt: TGTGCCTGCCCTCGACTTGGGGAGTTCAATGGCTACACCTTC
v_call: TRBV5-1; d_call: TRBD1; clone_size: few; j_call: TRBJ2-7; cdr3_length: 16; cdr3_aa: CASSHLPGQVTYEQYF; cdr3_nt: TGCGCCAGCAGCCATCTCCCGGGACAGGTGACCTACGAGCAGTACTTC
v_call: TRBV6-5; d_call: TRBD1; clone_size: .; j_call: TRBJ2-7; cdr3_length: 14; cdr3_aa: CASSGQDLSYEQYF; cdr3_nt: TGTGCCAGCAGCGGACAGGACCTCTCCTACGAGCAGTACTTC
v_call: TRBV5-1; d_call: .; clone_size: .; j_call: TRBJ2-3; cdr3_length: 16; cdr3_aa: CASSLGGTSSTDTQYF; cdr3_nt: TGCGCCAGCAGCTTGGGGGGGACTTCTAGCACAGATACGCAGTATTTT
v_call: TRBV4-1; d_call: TRBD1; clone_size: .; j_call: TRBJ2-7; cdr3_length: 16; cdr3_aa: CASSQEFVGQGYEQYF; cdr3_nt: TGCGCCAGCAGCCAAGAGTTTGTAGGACAGGGCTACGAGCAGTACTTC
v_call: TRBV29-1; d_call: .; clone_size: .; j_call: TRBJ1-1; cdr3_length: 11; cdr3_aa: CSVQLNTEAFF; cdr3_nt: TGCAGCGTTCAATTGAACACTGAAGCTTTCTTT
v_call: TRBV7-9; d_call: .; clone_size: .; j_call: TRBJ1-1; cdr3_length: 13; cdr3_aa: CASRLSLNTEAFF; cdr3_nt: TGTGCCAGCCGTCTTAGCTTGAACACTGAAGCTTTCTTT
v_call: TRBV29-1; d_call: .; clone_size: .; j_call: TRBJ2-1; cdr3_length: 15; cdr3_aa: CSVDDSKGVYNEQFF; cdr3_nt: TGCAGCGTTGACGACTCGAAGGGGGTCTACAATGAGCAGTTCTTC
v_call: TRBV28; d_call: .; clone_size: .; j_call: TRBJ1-1; cdr3_length: 14; cdr3_aa: CASNPVPGGTEAFF; cdr3_nt: TGTGCCAGCAATCCAGTGCCGGGGGGGACTGAAGCTTTCTTT
v_call: TRBV27; d_call: .; clone_size: .; j_call: TRBJ2-4; cdr3_length: 16; cdr3_aa: CASSLSPQGAKNIQYF; cdr3_nt: TGTGCCAGCAGCCTTTCCCCCCAGGGAGCCAAAAACATTCAGTACTTC
v_call: TRBV7-9; d_call: .; clone_size: few; j_call: TRBJ2-2; cdr3_length: 13; cdr3_aa: CASSFGLTGELFF; cdr3_nt: TGTGCCAGCAGCTTTGGCCTCACCGGGGAGCTGTTTTTT